This paragraph covers one T cell receptor beta chain sequence. Its target is unknown. This specimen comes from a study of identifying expanded T cells in peripheral blood. Study-wide findings and caveats: Clone count variance between roughly two-week samples rose with total template count. Over two and four weeks, about 15 and 19 clones changed, versus roughly 1.1 between replicates.

Healthy donors had no documented immune events, such as infections, while sampled. Produced via immunoSEQ multiplex PCR; TCRdb's table is partial and in-frame only. This table holds tens of thousands of clones, approximately 81% found once. The sequenced sample was blood. The receptor was derived from a person between 18 and 69 years old in good health.

The CDR3 nucleotides are TGTGCCAGCAGCCGTCCCGGGACGGGTCTCACGCAGTATTTT. Translating gives CASSRPGTGLTQYF. The V and J genes are TRBV7-2 and TRBJ2-3, with D possibly called TRBD1 or TRBD2 (5 bases each). CDR3 length: 14 amino acids. V was shortened by 5 bases and J by 9 bases, with 18 bases between the two germline ends. The germline V gene encodes CDR1 SGHTA and CDR2 FQGNSA.